This T cell receptor (beta chain) was captured in a study of cytomegalovirus exposure and HLA in healthy donors. This PCR relied on a set of 60 Vbeta primers and 13 Jbeta primers. TCRdb's copy holds only in-frame clones and misses some; the assay was immunoSEQ multiplex PCR. The table lists about 180,000 clones, approximately 81% of them singletons. This clone was seen more than once but under ten times. The CDR3 loop spans 17 amino acids. The junction had 8 bases not matched to a gene; V was cut back by 0 bases and J by 1 base. Germline CDR1 SGHDN, CDR2 FVKESK. The material sequenced was PBMCs. The source is a boy between 2 and 10 years old in good health and CMV-seronegative. The genes are TRBV14 and TRBJ1-2, with 7 bases lining up with TRBD1. The CDR3 DNA reads TGTGCCAGCAGCCAAGATCTTGGGCAGGGGGTTAACTATGGCTACACCTTC. Its protein is CASSQDLGQGVNYGYTF.